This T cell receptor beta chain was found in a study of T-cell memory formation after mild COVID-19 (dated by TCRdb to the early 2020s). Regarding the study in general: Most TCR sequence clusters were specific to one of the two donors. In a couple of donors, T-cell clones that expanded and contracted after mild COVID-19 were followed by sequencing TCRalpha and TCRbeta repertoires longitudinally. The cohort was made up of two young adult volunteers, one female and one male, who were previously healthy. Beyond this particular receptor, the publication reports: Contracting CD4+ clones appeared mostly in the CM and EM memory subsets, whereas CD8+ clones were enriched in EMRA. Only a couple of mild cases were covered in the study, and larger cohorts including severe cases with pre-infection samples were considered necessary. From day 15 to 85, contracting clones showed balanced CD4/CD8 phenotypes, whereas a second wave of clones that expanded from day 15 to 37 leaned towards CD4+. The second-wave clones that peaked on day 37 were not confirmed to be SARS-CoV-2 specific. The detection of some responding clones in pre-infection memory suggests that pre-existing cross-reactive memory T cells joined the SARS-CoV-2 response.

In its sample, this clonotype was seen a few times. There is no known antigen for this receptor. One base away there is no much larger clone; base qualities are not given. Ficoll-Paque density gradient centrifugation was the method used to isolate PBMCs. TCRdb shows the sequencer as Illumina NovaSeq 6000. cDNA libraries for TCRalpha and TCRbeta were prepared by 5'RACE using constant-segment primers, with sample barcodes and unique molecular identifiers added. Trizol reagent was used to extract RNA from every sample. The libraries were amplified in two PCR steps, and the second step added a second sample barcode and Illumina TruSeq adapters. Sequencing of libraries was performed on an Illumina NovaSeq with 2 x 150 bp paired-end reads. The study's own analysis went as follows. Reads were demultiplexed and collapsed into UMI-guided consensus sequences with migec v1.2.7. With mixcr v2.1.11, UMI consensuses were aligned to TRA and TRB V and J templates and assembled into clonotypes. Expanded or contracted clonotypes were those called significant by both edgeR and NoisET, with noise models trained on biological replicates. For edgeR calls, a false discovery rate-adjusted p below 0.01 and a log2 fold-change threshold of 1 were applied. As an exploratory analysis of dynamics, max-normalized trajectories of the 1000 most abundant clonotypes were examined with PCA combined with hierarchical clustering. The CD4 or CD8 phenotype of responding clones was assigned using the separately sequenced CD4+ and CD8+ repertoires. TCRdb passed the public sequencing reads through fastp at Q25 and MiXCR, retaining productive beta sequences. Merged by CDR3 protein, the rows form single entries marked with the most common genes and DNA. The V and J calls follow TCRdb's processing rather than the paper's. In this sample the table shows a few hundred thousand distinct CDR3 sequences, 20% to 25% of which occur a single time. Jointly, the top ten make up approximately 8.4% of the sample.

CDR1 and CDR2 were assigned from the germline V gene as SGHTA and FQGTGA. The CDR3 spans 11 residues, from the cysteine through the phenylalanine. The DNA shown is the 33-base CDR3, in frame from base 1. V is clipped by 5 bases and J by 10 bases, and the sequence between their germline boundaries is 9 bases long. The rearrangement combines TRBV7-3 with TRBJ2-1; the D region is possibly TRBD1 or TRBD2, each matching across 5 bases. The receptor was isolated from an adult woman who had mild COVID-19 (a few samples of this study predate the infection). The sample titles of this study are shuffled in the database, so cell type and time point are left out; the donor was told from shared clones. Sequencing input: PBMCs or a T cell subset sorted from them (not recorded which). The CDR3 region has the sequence CASSPGREQFF. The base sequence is TGTGCCAGCAGCCCGGGACGGGAGCAGTTCTTC. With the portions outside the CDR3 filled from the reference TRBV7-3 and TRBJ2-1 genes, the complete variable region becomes GAGVSQTPSNKVTEKGKYVELRCDPISGHTALYWYRQSLGQGPEFLIYFQGTGAADDSGLPNDRFFAVRPEGSVSTLKIQRTERGDSAVYLCASSPGREQFFGPGTRLTVL.